This T cell receptor beta chain was sequenced during a study of OX40 agonist ivuxolimab in advanced cancers. In the study overall: Dose-escalation patients had hepatocellular carcinoma, melanoma, renal cell or head and neck cancer. Study-wide points: Averaging showed that CD8+ T cells had more expanded clones than CD4+ did. It was also the case that some nonresponders had low normalized T-cell clonal expansion.

Germline V gene data show CDR1 as SGHVS and CDR2 as FQNEAQ. Trimming removed 1 base from V and 3 bases from J, with 7 bases in between. The CDR3 covers 13 residues. With autoimmune disease history or systemic immunosuppression, patients were excluded. Worth noting for this clone: Its target is not known.

The table came from immunoSEQ multiplex PCR; TCRdb's copy has only in-frame clones and leaves some out. The sample consists of 30,000 to 45,000 clones, almost 85% of them appearing once. Sequencing was performed on CD4+ or CD8+ T cells sorted from blood, taken in a trial of the OX40 agonist ivuxolimab. The sequence derives from an adult with an advanced solid tumor such as melanoma, head and neck, liver or kidney cancer. The chain combines TRBV7-8 with TRBJ2-7; no definite D call. The CDR3 here is CASSLGWSYEQYF. The CDR3 DNA follows: TGTGCCAGCAGCTTAGGTTGGAGCTACGAGCAGTACTTC.